This is a list of T cell receptor beta chains from one sample in a study of read filtering for tumor transcriptome and immune sequencing. TCRdb ran MiXCR on the reads and lists one entry per CDR3 protein. The sample has approximately 90,000 distinct CDR3 sequences; roughly an eighth are singletons. Sequenced input: a population of CD138-negative cells sorted from bone marrow. All receptors come from a donor older than 35 with multiple myeloma. CDR3s include the opening cysteine and the closing phenylalanine or tryptophan. Each record gives: J gene, D gene, clone size, V gene, CDR3 DNA, CDR3 protein. D genes are given only for firm matches. Rows give clone size only sometimes, using once, few, many, or a class for an expanded clone.

TRBJ1-1,TRBD1,few,TRBV5-4,TGTGCCAGCAGTATCCCTCCAACGGGGACAGGCCACACTGAAGCTTTCTTT,CASSIPPTGTGHTEAFF
TRBJ2-7,TRBD2,.,TRBV2,TGTGCCAGCAGTGAAGGAGCGGGGTCCTACGAGCAGTACTTC,CASSEGAGSYEQYF
TRBJ2-2,.,.,TRBV4-2,TGTGCCAGCAGCGGAGCGTTGCAAACCGGGACGGGGATGACCGGGGAGCTGTTTTTT,CASSGALQTGTGMTGELFF
TRBJ2-7,TRBD2,many,TRBV7-9,TGTGCCAGCAGCTCCTTAGCGGGAGGGAACTACGAGCAGTACTTC,CASSSLAGGNYEQYF
TRBJ1-1,TRBD1,few,TRBV6-6,TGTGCCAGCAAAAGACAGGGGGCAAGCACTGAAGCTTTCTTT,CASKRQGASTEAFF
TRBJ1-5,.,many,TRBV30,TGTGCCTGGAGTGCTACAGGTCTTTTGCAGCCCCAGCATTTT,CAWSATGLLQPQHF
TRBJ2-1,TRBD2,many,TRBV7-8,TGTGCCAGCAGCTTAGCACTAGCGGGTTACAATGAGCAGTTCTTC,CASSLALAGYNEQFF
TRBJ1-5,TRBD1,many,TRBV6-6,TGTGCCAGCAGTTACGGGACAGGGGGCCAACAGCCCCAGCATTTT,CASSYGTGGQQPQHF
TRBJ2-2,.,many,TRBV20-1,TGCAGTGCTCGGAAAGGACTTGCGAACACCGGGGAGCTGTTTTTT,CSARKGLANTGELFF
TRBJ2-4,.,.,TRBV20-1,TGCAGTGCTAGAGATCTAGGTCTAGCCAAAAACATTCAGTACTTC,CSARDLGLAKNIQYF
TRBJ2-1,TRBD2,.,TRBV12-3/TRBV12-4,TGTGCCAGCCGCACTAGCGGGAGTCACAATGAGCAGTTCTTC,CASRTSGSHNEQFF
TRBJ1-1,.,many,TRBV5-1,TGCGCCAGCAGCTTTGGGGGGGGGAACACTGAAGCTTTCTTT,CASSFGGGNTEAFF
TRBJ2-7,.,many,TRBV5-1,TGCGCCAGCAGCCCACACACTGCCTCAGGGGCCTACGAGCAGTACTTC,CASSPHTASGAYEQYF
TRBJ2-1,.,many,TRBV7-2,TGTGCCAGCAGCTTCGGGGCTAAGCCCGGTGAGCAGTTCTTC,CASSFGAKPGEQFF
TRBJ2-5,.,few,TRBV10-3,TGTGCCATCAGTGCGAAAGGGATAGGGCTTGGTGGGCAGGTGGAGACCCAGTACTTC,CAISAKGIGLGGQVETQYF
TRBJ2-3,.,many,TRBV6-2/TRBV6-3,TGTGCCAGCAGTTTCCCCCCGGGGCGGGGCACAGATACGCAGTATTTT,CASSFPPGRGTDTQYF
TRBJ1-1,.,many,TRBV5-1,TGCGCCAGCAGCTTGGCAGTGGAGAACACTGAAGCTTTCTTT,CASSLAVENTEAFF
TRBJ2-1,.,many,TRBV28,TGTGCCAGCAGTTCCACGGGTCAAACCTACAATGAGCAGTTCTTC,CASSSTGQTYNEQFF
TRBJ2-7,TRBD1,few,TRBV10-3,TGTGCCATCAGCCGGATGACAGGGGACGAGCAGTACTTC,CAISRMTGDEQYF
TRBJ1-4,.,many,TRBV29-1,TGCAGCGTTGAAGTCTCGGTCGCGGGGCAGCTGTTTTTT,CSVEVSVAGQLFF
TRBJ2-3,TRBD2,many,TRBV29-1,TGCAGCGTTGTACTAGCGGCTAGCACAGATACGCAGTATTTT,CSVVLAASTDTQYF
TRBJ2-5,.,many,TRBV5-1,TGCGCCAGCAGCACCGGGACCCGAGAGGAGACCCAGTACTTC,CASSTGTREETQYF
TRBJ1-1,.,many,TRBV25-1,TGTGCCAGCAGTCTCTTTTTAGAGGAGGGTAACACTGAAGCTTTCTTT,CASSLFLEEGNTEAFF
TRBJ1-3,.,many,TRBV7-9,TGTGCCAGCAGCTTATCGACGTTTAACCTACGGGGAAACACCATATATTTT,CASSLSTFNLRGNTIYF
TRBJ1-5,TRBD1,many,TRBV30,TGTGCCTGGAGTGGACAGGGACGGCAGCCCCAGCATTTT,CAWSGQGRQPQHF
TRBJ2-2,TRBD1,many,TRBV20-1,TGCAGTGATAAGGACAGGGTTCATACCGGGGAGCTGTTTTTT,CSDKDRVHTGELFF
TRBJ2-1,.,many,TRBV20-1,TGCAGTGCTAATGCGGGCCCTTACAATGAGCAGTTCTTC,CSANAGPYNEQFF
TRBJ1-1,.,many,TRBV19,TGTGCCAGTAGAACGGACTCATCGAACACTGAAGCTTTCTTT,CASRTDSSNTEAFF
TRBJ2-3,.,many,TRBV5-1,TGCGCCAGCAGCTTAACGGCAGATACGCAGTATTTT,CASSLTADTQYF
TRBJ2-1,.,.,TRBV13,TGTGCCAGCAGCTTAGGACTCCGTAACGCCTACAATGAGCAGTTCTTC,CASSLGLRNAYNEQFF